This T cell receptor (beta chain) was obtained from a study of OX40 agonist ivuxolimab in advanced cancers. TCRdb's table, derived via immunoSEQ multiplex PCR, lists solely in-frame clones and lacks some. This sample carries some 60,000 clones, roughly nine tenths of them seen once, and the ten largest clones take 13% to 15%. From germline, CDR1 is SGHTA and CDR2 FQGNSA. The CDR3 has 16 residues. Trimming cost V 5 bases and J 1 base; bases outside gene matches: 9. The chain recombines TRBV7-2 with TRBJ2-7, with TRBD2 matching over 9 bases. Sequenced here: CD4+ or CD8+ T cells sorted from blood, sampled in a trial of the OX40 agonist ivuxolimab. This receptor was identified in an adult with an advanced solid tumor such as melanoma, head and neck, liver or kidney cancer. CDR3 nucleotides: TGTGCCAGCAGCCTGGACCTAGCGGGACGATCCTACGAGCAGTACTTC. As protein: CASSLDLAGRSYEQYF.